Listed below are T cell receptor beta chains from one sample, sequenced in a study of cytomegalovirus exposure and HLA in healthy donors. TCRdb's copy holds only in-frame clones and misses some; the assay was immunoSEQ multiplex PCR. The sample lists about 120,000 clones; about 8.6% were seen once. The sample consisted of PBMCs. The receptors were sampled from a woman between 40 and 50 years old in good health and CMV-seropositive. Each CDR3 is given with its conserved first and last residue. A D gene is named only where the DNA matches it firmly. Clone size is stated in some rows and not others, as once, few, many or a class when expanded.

CDR3 DNA: TGCGCCAGCAGTGAGTCCCTAACTACAGGGGGGTACGAGCAGTACTTC; CDR3 protein: CASSESLTTGGYEQYF; J gene: TRBJ2-7; clone size: few; D gene: TRBD1; V gene: TRBV10-2
CDR3 DNA: TGCGCCAGCAGCCCTTCCGGCCCCCCCCGGGGAGAGACCCAGTACTTC; CDR3 protein: CASSPSGPPRGETQYF; J gene: TRBJ2-5; clone size: .; D gene: .; V gene: TRBV5-1
CDR3 DNA: TGTGCCAGCAATTCCGGGACAGGGAACACTGAAGCTTTCTTT; CDR3 protein: CASNSGTGNTEAFF; J gene: TRBJ1-1; clone size: few; D gene: TRBD1; V gene: TRBV28
CDR3 DNA: TGTGCCAGCACCCCGGGGGGCACCTCCTACGAGCAGTACTTC; CDR3 protein: CASTPGGTSYEQYF; J gene: TRBJ2-7; clone size: .; D gene: .; V gene: TRBV28
CDR3 DNA: TGTGCCACCGCAACTGGCCGGGGGGGCCCTCGGTACAATGAGCAGTTCTTC; CDR3 protein: CATATGRGGPRYNEQFF; J gene: TRBJ2-1; clone size: .; D gene: TRBD2; V gene: TRBV19
CDR3 DNA: TGTGCCAGCAGCTTATGGGCGACAGGGGGTGATAGCAATCAGCCCCAGCATTTT; CDR3 protein: CASSLWATGGDSNQPQHF; J gene: TRBJ1-5; clone size: .; D gene: TRBD1; V gene: TRBV5-5
CDR3 DNA: TGTGCCAGCAGCGTAGTGTCAGGACAGGGCGAGCAGTACTTC; CDR3 protein: CASSVVSGQGEQYF; J gene: TRBJ2-7; clone size: few; D gene: TRBD1; V gene: TRBV9
CDR3 DNA: TGTGCCAGCAAAACTAGCGGGGGGGCCAGGGAGACCCAGTACTTC; CDR3 protein: CASKTSGGARETQYF; J gene: TRBJ2-5; clone size: few; D gene: TRBD2; V gene: TRBV6-6
CDR3 DNA: TGTGCCAGCAGCTCAGGCACAGATACGCAGTATTTT; CDR3 protein: CASSSGTDTQYF; J gene: TRBJ2-3; clone size: .; D gene: .; V gene: TRBV7-9
CDR3 DNA: TGTGCCAGCAGCTCCTCCGGGGGGTACAGGGCCACTGAAGCTTTCTTT; CDR3 protein: CASSSSGGYRATEAFF; J gene: TRBJ1-1; clone size: .; D gene: .; V gene: TRBV11-2
CDR3 DNA: TGTGCCAGCAGCTTAGATACCTACGAGCAGTACTTC; CDR3 protein: CASSLDTYEQYF; J gene: TRBJ2-7; clone size: few; D gene: .; V gene: TRBV7-6
CDR3 DNA: TGTGCCAGCAGCTTCGGGACGGGGGGGAGTGAAAAACTGTTTTTT; CDR3 protein: CASSFGTGGSEKLFF; J gene: TRBJ1-4; clone size: .; D gene: .; V gene: TRBV7-8
CDR3 DNA: TGTGCCAGCAGCGAGGCGGACAGGGTAAGAACTGAAGCTTTCTTT; CDR3 protein: CASSEADRVRTEAFF; J gene: TRBJ1-1; clone size: .; D gene: TRBD1; V gene: TRBV9
CDR3 DNA: TGTGCCTGGACTGGGCGGGGTCCCCTCTACGAGCAGTACTTC; CDR3 protein: CAWTGRGPLYEQYF; J gene: TRBJ2-7; clone size: few; D gene: .; V gene: TRBV30
CDR3 DNA: TGTGCCATCAGTATAGCTAACTATGGCTACACCTTC; CDR3 protein: CAISIANYGYTF; J gene: TRBJ1-2; clone size: few; D gene: .; V gene: TRBV10-3
CDR3 DNA: TGTGCCAGCAGTTCCGCTAGCGGGGGGGGTTCAGATACGCAGTATTTT; CDR3 protein: CASSSASGGGSDTQYF; J gene: TRBJ2-3; clone size: few; D gene: TRBD2; V gene: TRBV6-5
CDR3 DNA: TGTGCCAGCAGTCTACAGGGGGTCCTAGGAGAGACCCAGTACTTC; CDR3 protein: CASSLQGVLGETQYF; J gene: TRBJ2-5; clone size: few; D gene: TRBD1; V gene: TRBV6-5
CDR3 DNA: TGTGCCAGCACGGGGGACAGGGAGTACAATGAGCAGTTCTTC; CDR3 protein: CASTGDREYNEQFF; J gene: TRBJ2-1; clone size: few; D gene: TRBD1; V gene: TRBV6-1
CDR3 DNA: TGTGCCAGTCAAAGCCTTGGCCAGGGGGCGCCTAGATTTTTCTTT; CDR3 protein: CASQSLGQGAPRFFF; J gene: TRBJ1-1; clone size: few; D gene: TRBD1; V gene: TRBV19
CDR3 DNA: TGTGCCAGCAGCTTAGCGGCAGGGCACTCTGGAAACACCATATATTTT; CDR3 protein: CASSLAAGHSGNTIYF; J gene: TRBJ1-3; clone size: many; D gene: .; V gene: TRBV7-8
CDR3 DNA: TGTGCCAGCAGCCAAACCGAGGACAGCGAGGCACCCCTCCACTTT; CDR3 protein: CASSQTEDSEAPLHF; J gene: TRBJ1-6; clone size: few; D gene: .; V gene: TRBV6-4
CDR3 DNA: TGTGCCAGCAGCCAGGCTAGCGGGGGGAACACCGGGGAGCTGTTTTTT; CDR3 protein: CASSQASGGNTGELFF; J gene: TRBJ2-2; clone size: .; D gene: TRBD2; V gene: TRBV4-2
CDR3 DNA: TGTGCCAGCAAAAAGAGCGGATCCCTCTATGGCTACACCTTC; CDR3 protein: CASKKSGSLYGYTF; J gene: TRBJ1-2; clone size: few; D gene: .; V gene: TRBV6-1
CDR3 DNA: TGTGCCAGCAGAAAAAGGCTAGCGGGGGGGCCCGAGCAGTACTTC; CDR3 protein: CASRKRLAGGPEQYF; J gene: TRBJ2-7; clone size: few; D gene: TRBD2; V gene: TRBV28